This T cell receptor (beta chain) was identified in a study of T cell changes during pregnancy in multiple sclerosis (dated by TCRdb to the late 2010s). Study-level background: In women with multiple sclerosis, the researchers looked at how the T cell repertoire shifted as pregnancy progressed.

V is cut back by 3 bases and J by 3 bases, with 4 bases in the junction unmatched. Looking up the germline V gene (reference sequence) yields CDR1 WNHNN and CDR2 SYGVQD. From cysteine to phenylalanine, the CDR3 is 16 amino acids long. CDR3 DNA is the only sequence kept; it has 48 bases, read in frame from the first base. The protocol used for the library was the immunoSEQ multiplex PCR assay. TCRdb carries this immuneACCESS record with in-frame sequences only. Its versions omit some clonotypes, under half of them owing to an unresolved V gene in the studies checked, with the rest unexplained. This sample comprises roughly 100,000 clones, around 94% of them detected only once. The ten biggest clones cover about 0.93% of the sample. On this clone itself: The antigen it binds to is not known. Qualities for individual bases were not recorded, and no much larger clone is one base off.

This chain is built from TRBV10-1 and TRBJ2-7; the central 14 bases match TRBD2. The TCR was taken from a female donor with multiple sclerosis, enrolled in a pregnancy study. The sequences come from peripheral blood, collected after pregnancy. The nucleotides are TGCGCCAGCAGTGATGGGACTAGCGGGAGAGTCTACGAGCAGTACTTC. This sequence encodes CASSDGTSGRVYEQYF.